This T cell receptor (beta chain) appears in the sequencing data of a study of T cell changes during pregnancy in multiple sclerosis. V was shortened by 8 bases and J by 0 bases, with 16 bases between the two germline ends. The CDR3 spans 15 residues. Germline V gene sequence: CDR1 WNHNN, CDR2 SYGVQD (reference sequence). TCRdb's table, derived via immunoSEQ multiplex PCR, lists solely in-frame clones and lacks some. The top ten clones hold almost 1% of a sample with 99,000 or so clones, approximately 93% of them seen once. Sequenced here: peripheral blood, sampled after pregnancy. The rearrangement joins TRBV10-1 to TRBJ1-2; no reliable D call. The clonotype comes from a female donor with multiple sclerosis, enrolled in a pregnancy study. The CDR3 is CASPPGNLPNYGYTF. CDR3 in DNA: TGCGCCAGCCCTCCCGGGAACCTCCCTAACTATGGCTACACCTTC.